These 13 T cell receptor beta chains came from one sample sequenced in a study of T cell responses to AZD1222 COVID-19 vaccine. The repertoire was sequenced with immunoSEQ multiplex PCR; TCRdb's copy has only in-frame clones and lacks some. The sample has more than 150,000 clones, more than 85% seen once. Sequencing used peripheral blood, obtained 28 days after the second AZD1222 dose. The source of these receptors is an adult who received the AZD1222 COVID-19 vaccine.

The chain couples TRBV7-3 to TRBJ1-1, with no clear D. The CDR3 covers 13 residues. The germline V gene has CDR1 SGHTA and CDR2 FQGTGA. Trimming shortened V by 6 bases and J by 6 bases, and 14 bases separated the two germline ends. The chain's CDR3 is CASSTRPGAEAFF. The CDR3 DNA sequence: TGTGCCAGCAGTACACGGCCAGGCGCTGAAGCTTTCTTT.

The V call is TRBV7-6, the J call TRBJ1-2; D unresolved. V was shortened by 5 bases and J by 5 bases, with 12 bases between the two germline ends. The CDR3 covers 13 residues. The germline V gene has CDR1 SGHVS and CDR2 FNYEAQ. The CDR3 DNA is TGTGCCAGCAGCCCTGACGGACGGTATGGCTACACCTTC. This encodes CASSPDGRYGYTF.

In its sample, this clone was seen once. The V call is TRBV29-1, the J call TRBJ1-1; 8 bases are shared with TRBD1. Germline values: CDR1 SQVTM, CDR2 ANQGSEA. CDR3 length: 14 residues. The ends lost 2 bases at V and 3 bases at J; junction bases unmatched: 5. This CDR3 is CSVEYRGKDTEAFF. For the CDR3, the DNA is TGCAGCGTTGAATACAGGGGGAAAGACACTGAAGCTTTCTTT. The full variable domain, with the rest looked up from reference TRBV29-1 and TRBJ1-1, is SAVISQKPSRDICQRGTSLTIQCQVDSQVTMMFWYRQQPGQSLTLIATANQGSEATYESGFVIDKFPISRPNLTFSTLTVSNMSPEDSSIYLCSVEYRGKDTEAFFGQGTRLTVV.

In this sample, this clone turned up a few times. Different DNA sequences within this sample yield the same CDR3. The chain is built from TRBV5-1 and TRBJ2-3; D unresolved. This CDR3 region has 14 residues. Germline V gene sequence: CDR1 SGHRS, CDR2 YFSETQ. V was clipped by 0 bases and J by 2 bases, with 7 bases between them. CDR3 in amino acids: CASSLGGYTDTQYF. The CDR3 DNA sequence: TGCGCCAGCAGCTTGGGGGGTTACACAGATACGCAGTATTTT.

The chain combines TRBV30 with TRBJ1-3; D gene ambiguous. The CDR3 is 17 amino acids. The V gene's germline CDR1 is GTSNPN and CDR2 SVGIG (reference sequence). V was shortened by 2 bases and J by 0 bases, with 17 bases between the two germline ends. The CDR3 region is CAWSREQRIYSGNTIYF. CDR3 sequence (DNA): TGTGCCTGGAGTCGGGAACAGCGCATTTACTCTGGAAACACCATATATTTT.

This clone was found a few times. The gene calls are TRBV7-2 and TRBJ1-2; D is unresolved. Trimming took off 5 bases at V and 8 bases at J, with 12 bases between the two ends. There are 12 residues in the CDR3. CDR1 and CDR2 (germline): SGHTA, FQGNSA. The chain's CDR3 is CASSHRPGGYTF. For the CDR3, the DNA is TGTGCCAGCAGCCATCGCCCGGGAGGCTACACCTTC.

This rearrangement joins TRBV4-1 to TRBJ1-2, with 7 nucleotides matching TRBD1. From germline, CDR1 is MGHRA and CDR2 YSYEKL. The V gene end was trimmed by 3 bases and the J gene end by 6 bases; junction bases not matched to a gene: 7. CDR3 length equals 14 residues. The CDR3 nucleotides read TGCGCCAGCAGCCAGTATGTCAGGGGGAATGGCTACACCTTC. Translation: CASSQYVRGNGYTF.

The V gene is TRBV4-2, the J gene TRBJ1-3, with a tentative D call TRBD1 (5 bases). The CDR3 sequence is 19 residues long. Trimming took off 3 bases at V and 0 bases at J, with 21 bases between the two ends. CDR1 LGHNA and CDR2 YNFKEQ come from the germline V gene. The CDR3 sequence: CASSQKDYRDGPSGNTIYF. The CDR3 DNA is TGTGCCAGCAGCCAGAAAGATTATCGGGACGGACCCTCTGGAAACACCATATATTTT.

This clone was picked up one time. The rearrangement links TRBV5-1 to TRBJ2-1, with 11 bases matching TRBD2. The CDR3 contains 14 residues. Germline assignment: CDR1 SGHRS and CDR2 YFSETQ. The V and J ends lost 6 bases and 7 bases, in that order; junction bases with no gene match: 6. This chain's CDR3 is CASMRLAGTNEQFF. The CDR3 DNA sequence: TGCGCCAGCATGAGACTAGCGGGGACTAATGAGCAGTTCTTC.

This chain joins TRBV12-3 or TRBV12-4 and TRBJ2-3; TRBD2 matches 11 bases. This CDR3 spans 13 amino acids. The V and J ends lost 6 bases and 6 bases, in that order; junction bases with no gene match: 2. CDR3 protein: CASRLAGADTQYF. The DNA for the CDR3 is TGTGCCAGCAGACTAGCGGGGGCTGATACGCAGTATTTT.

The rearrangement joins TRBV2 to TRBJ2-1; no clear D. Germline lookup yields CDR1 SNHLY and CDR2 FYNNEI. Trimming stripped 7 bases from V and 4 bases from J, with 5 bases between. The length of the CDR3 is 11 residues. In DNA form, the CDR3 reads TGTGCCAGCACTAGGTACAATGAGCAGTTCTTC. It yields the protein CASTRYNEQFF.

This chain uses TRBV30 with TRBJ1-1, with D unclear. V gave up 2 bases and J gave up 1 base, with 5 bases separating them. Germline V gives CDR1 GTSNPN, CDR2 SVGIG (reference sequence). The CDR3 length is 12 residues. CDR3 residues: CAWSLRNTEAFF. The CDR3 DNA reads TGTGCCTGGAGTCTACGGAACACTGAAGCTTTCTTT.

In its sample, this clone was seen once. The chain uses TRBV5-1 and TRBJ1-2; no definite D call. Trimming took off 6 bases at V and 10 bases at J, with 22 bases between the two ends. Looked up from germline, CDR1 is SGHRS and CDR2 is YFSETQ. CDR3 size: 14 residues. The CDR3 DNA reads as TGCGCCAGCAATGTTGGGGATATATTGGGGATCTACACCTTC. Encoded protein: CASNVGDILGIYTF.